This TCR beta chain came from a study of T-cell memory formation after mild COVID-19. There are 17 residues in the CDR3. The V gene lost 1 base and the J gene lost 7 bases, with 23 bases spanning the gap. Germline CDR1 and CDR2: SGHDT and YYEEEE. Remarks on this clonotype: No antigen is known for it.

One entry per CDR3 protein, called by TCRdb with MiXCR from the 5' RACE reads. Of 200,000 to 250,000 distinct CDR3 sequences listed, more than 8% are singletons. Study-wide results and limits: Memory cells collected pre-infection included some clones that later responded, suggesting cross-reactive memory joined. Clones that contracted from day 15 to 85 were balanced CD4/CD8, while later expanders leaned CD4+.

The sequencing sample was made of PBMCs or a T cell subset sorted from them (not recorded which). The sequence was obtained from a man between 18 and 35 years old who had mild COVID-19 (a few samples of this study predate the infection). Cell type and time point are not known. The V gene is TRBV5-6, the J gene TRBJ1-2, with D possibly TRBD1 on 5 matching bases. The CDR3 DNA is TGTGCCAGCAGCTTGTCTTTTGTTTTGAGGCCGGGGGGTGGCTACACCTTC. Translated, it gives CASSLSFVLRPGGGYTF.